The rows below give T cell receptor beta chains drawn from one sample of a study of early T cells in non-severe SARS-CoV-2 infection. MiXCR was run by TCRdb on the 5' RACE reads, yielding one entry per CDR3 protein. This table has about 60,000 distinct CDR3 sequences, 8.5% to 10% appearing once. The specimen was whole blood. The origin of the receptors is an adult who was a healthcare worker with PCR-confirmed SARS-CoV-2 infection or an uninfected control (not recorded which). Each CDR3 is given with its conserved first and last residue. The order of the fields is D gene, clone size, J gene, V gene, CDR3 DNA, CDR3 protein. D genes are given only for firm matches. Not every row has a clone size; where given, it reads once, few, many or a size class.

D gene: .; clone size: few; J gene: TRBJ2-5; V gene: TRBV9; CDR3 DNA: TGTGCCAGCAGCGTTGCAGGGAGTCAGACCCAGTACTTC; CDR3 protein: CASSVAGSQTQYF
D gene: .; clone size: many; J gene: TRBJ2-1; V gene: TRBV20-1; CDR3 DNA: TGCAGTGCCCTGTTTTGGGGACCTACCTACAATGAGCAGTTCTTC; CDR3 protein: CSALFWGPTYNEQFF
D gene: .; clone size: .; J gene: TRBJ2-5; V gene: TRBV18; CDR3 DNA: TGTGCCAGCTCACCCGGCAGGAACCAAGAGACCCAGTACTTC; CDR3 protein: CASSPGRNQETQYF
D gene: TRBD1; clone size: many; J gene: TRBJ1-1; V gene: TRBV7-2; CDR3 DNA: TGTGCCAGCAGCTCCCGGACGATTAGGACAGGAATGAACACTGAAGCTTTCTTT; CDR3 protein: CASSSRTIRTGMNTEAFF
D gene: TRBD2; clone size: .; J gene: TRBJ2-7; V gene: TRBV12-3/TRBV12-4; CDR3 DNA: TGTACCAGCAGGGATTCGGGACTAGCTGCCGAGCAGTACTTC; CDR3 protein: CTSRDSGLAAEQYF
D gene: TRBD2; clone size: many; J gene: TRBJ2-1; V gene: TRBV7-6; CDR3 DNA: TGTGCCAGCAGCTTAGGAGGGAGGGTAGGCAATGAGCAGTTCTTC; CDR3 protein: CASSLGGRVGNEQFF
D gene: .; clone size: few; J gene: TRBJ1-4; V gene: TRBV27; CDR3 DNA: TGTGCCAGCAGTCCCATCGAGCCGCAAAAGGAAAAACTGTTTTTT; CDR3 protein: CASSPIEPQKEKLFF
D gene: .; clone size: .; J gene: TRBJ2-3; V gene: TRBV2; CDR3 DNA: TGTGCCAGCAAGTTGGAGGCAGATACGCAGTATTTT; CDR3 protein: CASKLEADTQYF
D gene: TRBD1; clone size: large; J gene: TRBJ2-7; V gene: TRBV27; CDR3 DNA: TGTGCCAGCAGTTTATACGATGGGACAGGGGGCGGCGAGCAGTACTTC; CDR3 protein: CASSLYDGTGGGEQYF
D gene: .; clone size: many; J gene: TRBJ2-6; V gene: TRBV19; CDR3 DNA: TGTGCCAGTAGCATTACCCCGGGACTTTTAAGCTCTGGGGCCAACGTCCTGACTTTC; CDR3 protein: CASSITPGLLSSGANVLTF
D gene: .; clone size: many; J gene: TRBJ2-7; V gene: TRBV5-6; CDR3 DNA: TGTGCCAGCAGCTTGGTCAGTCACGCGACCTCCCGCTACGAGCAGTACTTC; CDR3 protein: CASSLVSHATSRYEQYF
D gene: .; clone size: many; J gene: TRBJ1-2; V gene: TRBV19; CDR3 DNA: TGTGCCAGTAGCTCCGGAGGACACCTAGCAAACTATGGCTACACCTTC; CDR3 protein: CASSSGGHLANYGYTF
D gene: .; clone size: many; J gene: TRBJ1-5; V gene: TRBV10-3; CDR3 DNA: TGTGCCATCAGTGAAGGCAGTAACTTCAATCAGCCCCAGCATTTT; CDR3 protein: CAISEGSNFNQPQHF
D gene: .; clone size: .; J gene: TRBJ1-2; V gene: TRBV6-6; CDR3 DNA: TGTGCCAGCAGGGAGGCGGGCTATGGCTACACCTTC; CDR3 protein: CASREAGYGYTF
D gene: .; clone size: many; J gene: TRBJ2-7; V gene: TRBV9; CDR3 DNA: TGTGCCAGCAGCGTGGATCCTAATCCTCCCTACGAGCAGTACTTC; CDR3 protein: CASSVDPNPPYEQYF
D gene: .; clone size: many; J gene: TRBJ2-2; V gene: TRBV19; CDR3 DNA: TGTGCCAGTAGTATACGTGGGCAGAACACCGGGGAGCTGTTTTTT; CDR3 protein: CASSIRGQNTGELFF
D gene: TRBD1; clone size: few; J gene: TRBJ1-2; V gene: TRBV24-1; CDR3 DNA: TGTGCCACCAGTGATCCCGGACAGGGGGCTTTCGATGGCTACACCTTC; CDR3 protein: CATSDPGQGAFDGYTF
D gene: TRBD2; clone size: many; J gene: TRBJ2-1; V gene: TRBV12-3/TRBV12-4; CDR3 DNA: TGTGCCAGCAGTCCCGGGACTAGCGGGGCCAATGAGCAGTTCTTC; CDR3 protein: CASSPGTSGANEQFF
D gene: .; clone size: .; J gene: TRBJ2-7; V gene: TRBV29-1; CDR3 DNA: TGCAGCGTTGAAGTAGGATCCGAGCAGTACTTC; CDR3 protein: CSVEVGSEQYF
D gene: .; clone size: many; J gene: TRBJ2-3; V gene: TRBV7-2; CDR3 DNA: TGTGCCAGCAGCTTAGGGAACACCCTAACAGATACGCAGTATTTT; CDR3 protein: CASSLGNTLTDTQYF
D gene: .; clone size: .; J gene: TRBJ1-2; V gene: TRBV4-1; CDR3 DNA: TGCGCCAGCAGCCAAGAATTAACAGGGCTTAACTATGGCTACACCTTC; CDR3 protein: CASSQELTGLNYGYTF
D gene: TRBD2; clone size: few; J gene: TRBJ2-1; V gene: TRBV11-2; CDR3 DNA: TGTGCCAGCAGCCCCCGTAGCGGGAGTCTAAATGAGCAGTTCTTC; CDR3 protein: CASSPRSGSLNEQFF
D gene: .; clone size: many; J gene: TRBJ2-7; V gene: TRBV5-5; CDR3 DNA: TGTGCCAGCAGCACTTGGGACTCTACCTACGAGCAGTACTTC; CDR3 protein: CASSTWDSTYEQYF
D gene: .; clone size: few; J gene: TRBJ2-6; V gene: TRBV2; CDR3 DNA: TGTGCCAGCACCCCAGCCGCGAACTCTGGGGCCAACGTCCTGACTTTC; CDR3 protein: CASTPAANSGANVLTF
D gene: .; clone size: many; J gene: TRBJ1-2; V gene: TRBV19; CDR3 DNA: TGTGCCAGTAGTTTACGGACAGCCGACTATGGCTACACCTTC; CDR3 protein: CASSLRTADYGYTF
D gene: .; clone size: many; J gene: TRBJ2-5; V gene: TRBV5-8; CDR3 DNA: TGTGCCAGCAGCTTGCGGAAGACCCAGTACTTC; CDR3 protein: CASSLRKTQYF
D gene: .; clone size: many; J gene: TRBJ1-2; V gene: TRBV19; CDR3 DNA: TGTGCCAGTAGTATGTACAGGGTCGGGAACTATGGCTACACCTTC; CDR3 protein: CASSMYRVGNYGYTF
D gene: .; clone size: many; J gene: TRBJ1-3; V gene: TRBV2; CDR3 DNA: TGTGCCAGCAGGGCGGGAAACTCTGGAAACACCATATATTTT; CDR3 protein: CASRAGNSGNTIYF
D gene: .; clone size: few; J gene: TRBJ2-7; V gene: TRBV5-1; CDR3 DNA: TGCGCCAGCAGCCCGACAGGTACATCCTACGAGCAGTACTTC; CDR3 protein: CASSPTGTSYEQYF
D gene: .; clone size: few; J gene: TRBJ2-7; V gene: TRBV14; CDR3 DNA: TGTGCCAGCAGCCACCTCTCCTGGGACAATCGCAACGAGCAGTACTTC; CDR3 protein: CASSHLSWDNRNEQYF
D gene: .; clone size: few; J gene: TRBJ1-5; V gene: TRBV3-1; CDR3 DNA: TGTGCCAGCAGCCAATATGCAGGGCCCAATCAGCCCCAGCATTTT; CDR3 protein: CASSQYAGPNQPQHF
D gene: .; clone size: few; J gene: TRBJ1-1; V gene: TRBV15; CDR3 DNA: TGTGCCACCACTTCGACGGTGAACACTGAAGCTTTCTTT; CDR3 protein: CATTSTVNTEAFF
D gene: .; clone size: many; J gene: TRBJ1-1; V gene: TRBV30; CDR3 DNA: TGTGCCTGGAGAGACGCAGCCAACATGAACACTGAAGCTTTCTTT; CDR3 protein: CAWRDAANMNTEAFF